The TCR beta chain under discussion was sequenced for a study of blood T cell repertoires in COVID-19. Across the study: Sites across the United States, Italy and Spain contributed samples from acute and convalescent COVID-19.

TCRdb keeps only in-frame clones here, not all; method: immunoSEQ multiplex PCR. The sample shows about 100,000 clones, around four fifths of them seen only once. CDR3 length: 14 amino acids. The junction had 7 bases not matched to a gene; V was cut back by 3 bases and J by 4 bases. Germline loops: CDR1 GTSNPN, CDR2 SVGIG (reference sequence). V gene TRBV30 combines with J gene TRBJ2-3; TRBD1 aligns across 7 bases. The receptor's source is a man aged 70 or older with active or convalescent COVID-19. Sequencing input: peripheral blood. Here the CDR3 reads CAWSPTGWADTQYF. The CDR3 nucleotides are TGTGCCTGGAGCCCGACAGGGTGGGCAGATACGCAGTATTTT.